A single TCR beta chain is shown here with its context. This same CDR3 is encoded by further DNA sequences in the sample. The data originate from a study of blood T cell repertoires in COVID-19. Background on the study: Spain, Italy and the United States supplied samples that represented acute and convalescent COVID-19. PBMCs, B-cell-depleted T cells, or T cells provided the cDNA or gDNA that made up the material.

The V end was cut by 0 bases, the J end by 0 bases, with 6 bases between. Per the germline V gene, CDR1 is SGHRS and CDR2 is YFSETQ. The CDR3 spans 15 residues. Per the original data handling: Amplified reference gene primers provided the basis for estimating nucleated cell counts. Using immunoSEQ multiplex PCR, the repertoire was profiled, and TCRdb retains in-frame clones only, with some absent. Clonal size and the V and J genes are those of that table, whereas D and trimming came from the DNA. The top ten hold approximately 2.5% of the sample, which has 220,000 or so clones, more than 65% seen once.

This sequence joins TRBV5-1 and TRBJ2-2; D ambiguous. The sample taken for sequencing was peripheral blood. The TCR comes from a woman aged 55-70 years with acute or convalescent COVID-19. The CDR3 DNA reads TGCGCCAGCAGCTTGGGACTCGCGAACACCGGGGAGCTGTTTTTT. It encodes CASSLGLANTGELFF.